This TCR beta chain was recovered during a study of beta chain features in type 1 diabetes. General study points: PCR may have favored shorter templates equally in patients and controls. Shortening of TCRB CDR3s, moderate but significant, appeared in all four CD4+ subsets of Type 1 diabetes patients.

Per germline, CDR1 GTSNPN and CDR2 SVGIG (reference sequence). There are 11 residues in the CDR3. Trimming pared 0 bases from V and 8 bases from J, leaving 5 bases between. The table lists this clone with a few counts. What it binds is unknown. The investigators reverse transcribed all of the isolated RNA, so they sequenced expressed TCRB transcripts. This table comes from immunoSEQ multiplex PCR, and its TCRdb copy is limited to in-frame clones, with some not included. The data contain 300,000 to 400,000 clones, roughly 12% of them singletons. The rearrangement uses TRBV30 and TRBJ1-3; no clear D. The receptor comes from a man younger than 35 in good health. Sequenced: naive CD4+ T cells from blood. CDR3 amino acids: CAWSVIDTIYF. Here the CDR3 DNA reads TGTGCCTGGAGTGTCATAGACACCATATATTTT.